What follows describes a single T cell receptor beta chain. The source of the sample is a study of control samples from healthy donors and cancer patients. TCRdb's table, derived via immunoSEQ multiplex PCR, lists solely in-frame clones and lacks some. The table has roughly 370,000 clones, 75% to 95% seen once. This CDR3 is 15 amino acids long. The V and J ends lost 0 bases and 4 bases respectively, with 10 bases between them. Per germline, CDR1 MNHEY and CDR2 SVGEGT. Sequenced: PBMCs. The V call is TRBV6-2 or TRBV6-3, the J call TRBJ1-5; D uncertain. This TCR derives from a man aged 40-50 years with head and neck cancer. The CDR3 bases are TGTGCCAGCAGTTACTCGAGCCTTACAAATCAGCCCCAGCATTTT. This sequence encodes CASSYSSLTNQPQHF.